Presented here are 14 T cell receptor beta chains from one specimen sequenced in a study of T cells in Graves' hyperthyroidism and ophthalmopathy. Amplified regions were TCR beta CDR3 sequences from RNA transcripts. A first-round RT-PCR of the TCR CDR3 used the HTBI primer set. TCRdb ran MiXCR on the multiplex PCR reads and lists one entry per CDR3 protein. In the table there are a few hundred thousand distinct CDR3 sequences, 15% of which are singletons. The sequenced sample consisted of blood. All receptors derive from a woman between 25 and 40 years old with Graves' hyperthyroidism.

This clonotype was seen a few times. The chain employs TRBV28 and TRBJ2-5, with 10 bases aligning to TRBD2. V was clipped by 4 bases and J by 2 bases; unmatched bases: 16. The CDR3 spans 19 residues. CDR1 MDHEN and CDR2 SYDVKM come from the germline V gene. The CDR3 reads CASSSPASGRLFPQETQYF. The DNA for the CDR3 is TGTGCCAGCAGTTCTCCGGCTAGCGGGAGACTATTTCCTCAAGAGACCCAGTACTTC.

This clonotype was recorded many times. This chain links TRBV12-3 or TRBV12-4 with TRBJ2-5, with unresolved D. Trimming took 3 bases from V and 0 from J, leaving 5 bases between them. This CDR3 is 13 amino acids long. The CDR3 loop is CASSFSHQETQYF. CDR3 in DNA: TGTGCCAGCAGTTTCAGTCACCAAGAGACCCAGTACTTC.

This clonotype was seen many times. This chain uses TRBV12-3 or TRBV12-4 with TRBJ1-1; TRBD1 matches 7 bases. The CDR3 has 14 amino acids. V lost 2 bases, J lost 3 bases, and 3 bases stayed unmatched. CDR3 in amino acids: CASSLLQGYTEAFF. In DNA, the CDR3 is TGTGCCAGCAGTTTATTACAGGGGTACACTGAAGCTTTCTTT.

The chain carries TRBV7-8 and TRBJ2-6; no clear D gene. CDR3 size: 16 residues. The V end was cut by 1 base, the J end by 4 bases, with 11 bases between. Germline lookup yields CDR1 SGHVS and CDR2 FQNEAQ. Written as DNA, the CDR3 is TGTGCCAGCAGCTTAGAGTCCGCCCTAGGGGCCAACGTCCTGACTTTC. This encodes CASSLESALGANVLTF.

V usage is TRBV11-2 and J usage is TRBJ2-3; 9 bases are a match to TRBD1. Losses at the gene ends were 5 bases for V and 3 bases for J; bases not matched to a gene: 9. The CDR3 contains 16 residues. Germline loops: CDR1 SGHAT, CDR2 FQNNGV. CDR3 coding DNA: TGTGCCAGCAGCGTAAACACAGGGGGCACAACAGATACGCAGTATTTT. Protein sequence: CASSVNTGGTTDTQYF.

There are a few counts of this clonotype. In DNA form, the CDR3 reads TGTGCCAGCAGTTTATATAGGGGTGTTAGCGGGGCCCAAGAGACCCAGTACTTC. Translated, it gives CASSLYRGVSGAQETQYF. The chain links TRBV28 to TRBJ2-5, with 8 bases that match TRBD2. With V trimmed by 1 base and J by 1 base, 11 bases remained unmatched. Germline V gene lookup returns CDR1 MDHEN and CDR2 SYDVKM. The CDR3 extends over 18 amino acids.

CDR3 loop: CSANPPGLAGGEQYF. CDR3 DNA sequence: TGCAGTGCCAACCCACCGGGACTAGCGGGAGGCGAGCAGTACTTC. The chain combines TRBV20-1 with TRBJ2-7; 15 nucleotides match TRBD2. Germline assignment: CDR1 DFQATT and CDR2 SNEGSKA (reference sequence). The CDR3 totals 15 residues. J lost 6 bases, V lost 6 bases, and 9 bases had no gene match.

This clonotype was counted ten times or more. The CDR3 bases are TGTGCCTGGGCGGCAGGGAGGAATGAAAAACTGTTTTTT. Its protein product is CAWAAGRNEKLFF. This sequence joins TRBV30 and TRBJ1-4; a possible D gene is TRBD1 (5 bases). The CDR3 is 13 residues long. V was shortened by 5 bases and J by 5 bases, with 12 bases between the two germline ends. Germline V gene sequence: CDR1 GTSNPN, CDR2 SVGIG (reference sequence).

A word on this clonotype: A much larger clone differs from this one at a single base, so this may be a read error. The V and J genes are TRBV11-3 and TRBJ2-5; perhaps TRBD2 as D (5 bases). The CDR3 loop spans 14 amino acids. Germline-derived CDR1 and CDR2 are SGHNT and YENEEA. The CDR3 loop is CACSYDGEGETQYF. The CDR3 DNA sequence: TGTGCCTGCAGCTACGACGGGGAAGGAGAGACCCAGTACTTC. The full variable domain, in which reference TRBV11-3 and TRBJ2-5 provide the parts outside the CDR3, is EAGVVQSPRYKIIEKKQPVAFWCNPISGHNTLYWYLQNLGQGPELLIRYENEEAVDDSQLPKDRFSAERLKGVDSTLKIQPAELGDSAVYLCACSYDGEGETQYFGPGTRLLVL.

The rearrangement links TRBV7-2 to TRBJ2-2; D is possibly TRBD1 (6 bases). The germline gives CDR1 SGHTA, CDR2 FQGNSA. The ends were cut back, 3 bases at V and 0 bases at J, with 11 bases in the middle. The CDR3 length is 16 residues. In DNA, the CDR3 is TGTGCCAGCAGCTTCCCCGGGACAACGAACACCGGGGAGCTGTTTTTT. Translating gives CASSFPGTTNTGELFF.

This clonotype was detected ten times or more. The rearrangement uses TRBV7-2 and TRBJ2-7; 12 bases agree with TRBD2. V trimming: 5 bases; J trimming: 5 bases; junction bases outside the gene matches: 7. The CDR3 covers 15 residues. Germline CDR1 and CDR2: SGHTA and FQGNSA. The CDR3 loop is CASSARTSGDHEQYF. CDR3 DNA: TGTGCCAGCAGCGCCCGGACTAGCGGGGACCACGAGCAGTACTTC.

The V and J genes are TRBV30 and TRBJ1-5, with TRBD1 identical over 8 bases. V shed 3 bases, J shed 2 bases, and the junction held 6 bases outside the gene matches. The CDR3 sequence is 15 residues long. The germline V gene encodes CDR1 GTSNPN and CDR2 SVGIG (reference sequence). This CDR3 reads CAWSSTGARNQPQHF. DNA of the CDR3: TGTGCCTGGAGCTCGACAGGGGCGCGCAATCAGCCCCAGCATTTT.

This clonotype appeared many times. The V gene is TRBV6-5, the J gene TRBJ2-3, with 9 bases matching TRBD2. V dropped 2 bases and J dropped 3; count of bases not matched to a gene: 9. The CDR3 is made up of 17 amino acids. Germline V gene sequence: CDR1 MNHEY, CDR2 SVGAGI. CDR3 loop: CASSYRRSSGTTDTQYF. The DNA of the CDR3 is TGTGCCAGCAGTTACAGGCGGTCTAGCGGGACGACAGATACGCAGTATTTT.

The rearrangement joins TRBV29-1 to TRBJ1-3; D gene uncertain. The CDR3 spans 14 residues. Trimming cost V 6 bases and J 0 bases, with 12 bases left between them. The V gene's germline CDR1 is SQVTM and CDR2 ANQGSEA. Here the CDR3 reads CSVATDNSGNTIYF. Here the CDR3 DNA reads TGCAGCGTGGCTACAGACAACTCTGGAAACACCATATATTTT.